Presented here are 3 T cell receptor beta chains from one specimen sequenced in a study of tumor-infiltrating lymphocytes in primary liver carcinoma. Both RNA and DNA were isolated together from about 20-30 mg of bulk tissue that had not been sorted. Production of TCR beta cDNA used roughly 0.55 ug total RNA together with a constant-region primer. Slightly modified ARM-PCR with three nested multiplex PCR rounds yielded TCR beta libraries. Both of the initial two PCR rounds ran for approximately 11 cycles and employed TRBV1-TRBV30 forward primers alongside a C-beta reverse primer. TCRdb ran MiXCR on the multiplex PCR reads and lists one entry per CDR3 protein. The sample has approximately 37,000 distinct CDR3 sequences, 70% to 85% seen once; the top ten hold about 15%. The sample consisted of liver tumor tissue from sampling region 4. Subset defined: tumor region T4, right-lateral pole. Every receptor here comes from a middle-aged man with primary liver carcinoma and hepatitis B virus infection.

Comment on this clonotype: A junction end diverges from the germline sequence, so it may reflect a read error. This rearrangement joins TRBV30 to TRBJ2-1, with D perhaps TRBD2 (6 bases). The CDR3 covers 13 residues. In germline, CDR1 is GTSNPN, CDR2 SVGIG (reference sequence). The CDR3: CVWSPSGYKEQFF. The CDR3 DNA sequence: TGTGTCTGGAGTCCCAGCGGGTACAAAGAGCAGTTCTTC.

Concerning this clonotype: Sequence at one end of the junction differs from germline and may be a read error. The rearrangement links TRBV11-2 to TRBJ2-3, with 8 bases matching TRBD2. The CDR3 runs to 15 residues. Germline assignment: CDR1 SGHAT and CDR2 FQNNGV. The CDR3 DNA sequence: TGTGCCAGCACCTTACTAGCGGATAGCACAGATACGCAGTATTTT. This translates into CASTLLADSTDTQYF.

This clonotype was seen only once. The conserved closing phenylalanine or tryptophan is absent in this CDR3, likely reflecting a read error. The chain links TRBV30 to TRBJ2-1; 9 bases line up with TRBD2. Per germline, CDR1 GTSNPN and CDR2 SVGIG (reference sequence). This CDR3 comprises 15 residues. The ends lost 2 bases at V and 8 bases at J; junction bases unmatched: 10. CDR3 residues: CAWSWLAGMGDEQFS. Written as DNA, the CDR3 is TGTGCCTGGAGTTGGCTAGCGGGAATGGGGGATGAGCAGTTCTCC.